Given below is one TCR beta chain in context. This specimen belongs to a study of cytomegalovirus exposure and HLA in healthy donors. CDR1 is SGHKS and CDR2 is YYEKEE in the germline V gene (reference sequence). This CDR3 has 15 amino acids. V lost 4 bases to trimming and J lost 6 bases; unmatched junction nucleotides: 5. The PCR was carried out with 60 Vbeta primers and 13 Jbeta primers. The data were produced by immunoSEQ multiplex PCR, yet TCRdb's version contains in-frame clones alone and is incomplete. The table has 100,000 to 150,000 clones, 80% seen once. The source of this sequence is a man aged 30 to 45 in good health and CMV-seropositive. This rearrangement joins TRBV5-5 to TRBJ1-6; TRBD1 agrees at 9 bases. Sequenced: PBMCs. The CDR3 DNA is TGTGCCAGCAGCCTTCCGGACAGGGGTAATTCACCCCTCCACTTT. Protein sequence: CASSLPDRGNSPLHF.